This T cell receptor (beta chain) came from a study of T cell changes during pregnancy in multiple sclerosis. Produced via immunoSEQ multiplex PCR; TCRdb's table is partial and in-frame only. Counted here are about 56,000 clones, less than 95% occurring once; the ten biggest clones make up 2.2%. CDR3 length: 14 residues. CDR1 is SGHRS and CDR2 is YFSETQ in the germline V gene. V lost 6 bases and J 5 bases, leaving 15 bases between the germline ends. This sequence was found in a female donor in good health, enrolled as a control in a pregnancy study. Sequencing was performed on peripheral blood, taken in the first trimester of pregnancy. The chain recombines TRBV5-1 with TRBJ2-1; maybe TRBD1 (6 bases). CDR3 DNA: TGCGCCAGCACTTACTCGGACAGCCACAATGAGCAGTTCTTC. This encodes CASTYSDSHNEQFF.